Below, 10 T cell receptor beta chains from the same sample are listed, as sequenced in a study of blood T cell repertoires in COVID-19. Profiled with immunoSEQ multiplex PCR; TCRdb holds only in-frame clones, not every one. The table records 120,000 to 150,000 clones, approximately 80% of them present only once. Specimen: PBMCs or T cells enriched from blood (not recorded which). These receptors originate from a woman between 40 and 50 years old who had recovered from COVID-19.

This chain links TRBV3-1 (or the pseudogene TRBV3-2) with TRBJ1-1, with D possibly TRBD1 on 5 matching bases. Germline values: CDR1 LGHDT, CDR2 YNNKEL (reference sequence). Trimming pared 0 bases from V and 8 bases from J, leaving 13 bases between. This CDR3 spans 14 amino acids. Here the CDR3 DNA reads TGTGCCAGCAGCCAAGAACGGTCAAGGGGCGAAGCTTTCTTT. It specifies CASSQERSRGEAFF.

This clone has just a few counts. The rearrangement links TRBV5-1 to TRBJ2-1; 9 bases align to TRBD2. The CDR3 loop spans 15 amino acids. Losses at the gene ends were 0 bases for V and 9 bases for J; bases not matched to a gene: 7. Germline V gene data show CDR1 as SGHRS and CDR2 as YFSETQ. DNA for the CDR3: TGCGCCAGCAGCTTGGTGTCTAGCGGGAAAGGTGAGCAGTTCTTC. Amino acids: CASSLVSSGKGEQFF.

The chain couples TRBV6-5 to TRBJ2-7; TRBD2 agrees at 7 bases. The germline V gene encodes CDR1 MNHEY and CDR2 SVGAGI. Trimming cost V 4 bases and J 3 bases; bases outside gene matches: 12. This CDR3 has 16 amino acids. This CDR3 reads CASSSPAGVGNYEQYF. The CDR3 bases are TGTGCCAGCAGTTCCCCTGCGGGGGTAGGAAACTACGAGCAGTACTTC.

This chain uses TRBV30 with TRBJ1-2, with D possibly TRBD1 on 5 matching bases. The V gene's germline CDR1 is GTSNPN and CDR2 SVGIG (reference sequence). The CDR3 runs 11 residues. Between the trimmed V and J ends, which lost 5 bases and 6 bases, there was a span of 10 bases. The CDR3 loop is CAWEIGDGYTF. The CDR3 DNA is TGTGCCTGGGAGATAGGGGATGGCTACACCTTC.

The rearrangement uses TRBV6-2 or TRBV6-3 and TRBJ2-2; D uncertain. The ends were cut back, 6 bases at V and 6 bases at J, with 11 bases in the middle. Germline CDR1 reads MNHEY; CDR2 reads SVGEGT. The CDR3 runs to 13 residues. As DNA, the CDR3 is TGTGCCAGCAGCCCCCGAGGTCCCGGGGAGCTGTTTTTT. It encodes CASSPRGPGELFF.

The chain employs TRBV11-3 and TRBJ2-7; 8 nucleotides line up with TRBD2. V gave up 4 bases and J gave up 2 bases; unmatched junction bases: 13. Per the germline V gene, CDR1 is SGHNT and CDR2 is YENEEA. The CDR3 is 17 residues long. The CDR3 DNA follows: TGTGCCAGCAGCTACGGAGGCCCGGCGGGGGGACCCTACGAGCAGTACTTC. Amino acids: CASSYGGPAGGPYEQYF.

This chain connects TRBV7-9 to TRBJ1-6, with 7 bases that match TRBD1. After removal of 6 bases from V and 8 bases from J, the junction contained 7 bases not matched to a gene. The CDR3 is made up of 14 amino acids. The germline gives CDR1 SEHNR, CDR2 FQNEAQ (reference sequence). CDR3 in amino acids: CASSQEGADSPLHF. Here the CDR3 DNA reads TGTGCCAGCAGTCAAGAGGGGGCCGATTCACCCCTCCACTTT.

The CDR3 DNA follows: TGTGCCAGCAGACTACAGGGGCAAGAGACCCAGTACTTC. This translates into CASRLQGQETQYF. The V call is TRBV4-2, the J call TRBJ2-5; 7 nucleotides match TRBD1. The CDR3 has 13 amino acids. Germline loops: CDR1 LGHNA, CDR2 YNFKEQ. The V gene end was trimmed by 6 bases and the J gene end by 2 bases; junction bases not matched to a gene: 3.

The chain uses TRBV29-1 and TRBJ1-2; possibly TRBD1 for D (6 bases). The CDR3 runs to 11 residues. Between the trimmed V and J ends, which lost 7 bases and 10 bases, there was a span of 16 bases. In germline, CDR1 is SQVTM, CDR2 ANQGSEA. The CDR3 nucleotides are TGCAGCGGTAGGGGGTTATGGGACTACACCTTC. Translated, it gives CSGRGLWDYTF.

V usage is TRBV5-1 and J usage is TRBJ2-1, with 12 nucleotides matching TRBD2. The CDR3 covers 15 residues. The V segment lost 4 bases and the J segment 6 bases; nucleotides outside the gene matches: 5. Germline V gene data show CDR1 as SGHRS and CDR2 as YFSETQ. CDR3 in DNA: TGCGCCAGCAGCGGACTAGCGGGGTCCCCCAATGAGCAGTTCTTC. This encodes CASSGLAGSPNEQFF.